The clone carrying this TCR beta chain was seen ten or more times. No antigen is known for it. The observed sequence ends 3 residues before the CDR3 terminus, with the missing tail filled in from the germline J gene. This entry is derived from a study of T cell clonality in common variable immunodeficiency. Overall study findings and caveats: Fewer deletions and N-nucleotide insertions were reportedly seen in common variable immunodeficiency TCR beta sequences. CVID subjects had higher TCRbeta clonality than healthy controls, most marked in about a third.

Method: immunoSEQ multiplex PCR; TCRdb's copy keeps in-frame clones and lacks some. This repertoire holds tens of thousands of clones, and none appear only once. This CDR3 region has 14 residues. The germline V gene has CDR1 SGHDT and CDR2 YYEEEE. V was shortened by 8 bases and J by 4 bases, with 15 bases between the two germline ends. This sequence originates from a person between 18 and 69 years old in good health. The V gene is TRBV5-6, the J gene TRBJ2-2; D is unclear. Material: peripheral blood mononuclear cells. The part of the CDR3 DNA that was read is TGTGCCAGTAAGCTCGAGCGAGCCACCGGGGAG. It yields the protein CASKLERATGE. In full, the CDR3 reads CASKLERATGELFF.